This T cell receptor beta chain was sequenced during a study of cytomegalovirus exposure and HLA in healthy donors. Trimming took off 4 bases at V and 0 bases at J, with 14 bases between the two ends. The CDR3 contains 16 residues. Germline CDR1 reads SGDLS; CDR2 reads YYNGEE. The PCR employed 60 Vbeta primers together with 13 Jbeta primers. TCRdb's copy holds only in-frame clones and misses some; the assay was immunoSEQ multiplex PCR. The table has 110,000 or so clones, around four fifths seen once. Sequences were obtained from PBMCs. The chain uses TRBV9 and TRBJ1-3; no definite D call. The TCR originated in a woman between 45 and 65 years old in good health and CMV-seropositive. CDR3 region: CASSPMTFTSGNTIYF. Here the CDR3 DNA reads TGTGCCAGCAGCCCCATGACATTTACCTCTGGAAACACCATATATTTT.